The next 5 T cell receptor beta chains were all read from a single sample in a study of blood T cell repertoires in COVID-19. Measured with immunoSEQ multiplex PCR; TCRdb has only the in-frame clones, and not every one. The sample contains over 110,000 clones, over 75% of which appear only once. Sequences were obtained from PBMCs or T cells enriched from blood (not recorded which). Source of these receptors: a man aged 50-60 years in a cohort exposed to, infected with or recovered from COVID-19 (not recorded which).

The CDR3 sequence is CASSPPSTSGREETQYF. CDR3 nucleotides: TGTGCCAGCAGTCCTCCTTCGACTAGCGGGAGGGAGGAGACCCAGTACTTC. The J gene is TRBJ2-5, the V gene TRBV11-2, with 14 bases identical to TRBD2. The germline gives CDR1 SGHAT, CDR2 FQNNGV. The CDR3 has 17 residues. Trimming removed 6 bases from V and 5 bases from J; junction bases left unmatched: 11.

V is TRBV30 and J is TRBJ2-5; possibly TRBD2 for D (6 bases). Trimming pared 2 bases from V and 2 bases from J, leaving 9 bases between. The CDR3 length is 13 residues. Per germline, CDR1 GTSNPN and CDR2 SVGIG (reference sequence). DNA of the CDR3: TGTGCCTGGAGTAGGAGGGCTCAAGAGACCCAGTACTTC. Encoded protein: CAWSRRAQETQYF.

The gene calls are TRBV7-8 and TRBJ2-4; the match to TRBD1 covers 7 bases. Germline trimming cut 8 bases from V and 1 base from J; bases unmatched to any gene: 5. Germline V gene lookup returns CDR1 SGHVS and CDR2 FQNEAQ. The CDR3 runs to 14 residues. The CDR3 DNA sequence: TGTGCCAGCGGTTTGACAGGGGCCAAAAACATTCAGTACTTC. Protein sequence: CASGLTGAKNIQYF.

The chain is built from TRBV14 and TRBJ2-3; weak D call: TRBD2 (5 bases). Germline-derived CDR1 and CDR2 are SGHDN and FVKESK. With 1 base removed from V and 6 bases from J, the gap between germline ends came to 8 bases. The CDR3 length is 13 residues. In DNA, the CDR3 is TGTGCCAGCAGCCAAGTAGGAGGCGATACGCAGTATTTT. It specifies CASSQVGGDTQYF.

J is TRBJ1-2 and V is TRBV5-6; D perhaps matches TRBD1 (6 bases). The V end was cut by 3 bases, the J end by 8 bases, with 11 bases between. CDR3 size: 12 residues. Per the germline V gene, CDR1 is SGHDT and CDR2 is YYEEEE. CDR3 coding DNA: TGTGCCAGCAGCTGGGAAGGGGGAGGCTACACCTTC. Its protein product is CASSWEGGGYTF.